This TCR beta chain is drawn from a study of T-cell reconstitution after alpha-beta-depleted transplantation in children. Study-wide findings and caveats: After transplant, high TCRbeta diversity at day 60 in some patients arose from surviving recipient T cells and thymic progenitors. It was reported that alpha-beta T cells came from several hundred expanded graft clones (about two months after transplant).

Of note for this clonotype: The antigen is unknown.

Germline CDR1 and CDR2: MNHEY and SVGAGI. Deletions cut 5 bases from V and 5 bases from J, with 24 bases between. The length of the CDR3 is 17 residues. The library targeted TCRbeta and was prepared with unique molecular identifiers. TCRdb processed the PCR reads anew with MiXCR; each CDR3 protein has one entry. The top ten clones hold 13% to 15% of a sample with fewer than 750,000 distinct CDR3 sequences, about 21% of them seen once. Sequencing was performed on PBMCs, mostly from graft donor cells, taken 360 days after TCRalphabeta/CD19-depleted stem cell transplant. The sequence was collected from a boy in the first two years of life who had a stem cell transplant for acute myeloid leukemia, so the T cells may come from the graft donor. The chain uses TRBV6-5 and TRBJ2-5, with unresolved D. The DNA of the CDR3 is TGTGCCAGCAGTAACTACCGACGAAACTCTAAGAGGGAGACCCAGTACTTC. Translation gives CASSNYRRNSKRETQYF.